These 4 T cell receptor beta chains were all obtained from the same sample, sequenced in a study of cytomegalovirus exposure and HLA in healthy donors (TCRdb year 2017). The protocol used for the library was the immunoSEQ multiplex PCR assay. For the multiplex PCR, a mixture combining 60 forward primers for TCR Vbeta segments and 13 reverse primers for TCR Jbeta segments was used. This immuneACCESS table, as held by TCRdb, lists in-frame sequences with V and J called but not all clones. Of the missing ones, under half trace to an unresolved V gene in checked studies; the others have no known cause. This sample is represented by roughly 120,000 clones; over 70% of them were singletons. The ten largest clonotypes hold around 10% of the sample. Sample: PBMCs. The receptors were gathered from a woman in her fifties or sixties in good health and CMV-seropositive.

The CDR3 sequence: CASSAAGNQPQHF. For the CDR3, the DNA is TGTGCCAGCAGTGCGGCAGGAAATCAGCCCCAGCATTTT. The V gene is TRBV2, the J gene TRBJ1-5; D unclear. Germline CDR1 is SNHLY and CDR2 is FYNNEI. This CDR3 is built from 13 residues. The V end lost 4 bases, the J end lost 4 bases, and 8 bases lay between the germline ends.

V gene TRBV28 combines with J gene TRBJ2-7, with 8 positions matching TRBD2. Unmatched junction bases numbered 8, after V lost 4 bases and J lost 0 bases. Per germline, CDR1 MDHEN and CDR2 SYDVKM. This CDR3 has 16 residues. This CDR3 reads CASSSLGSGSSYEQYF. CDR3 sequence (DNA): TGTGCCAGCAGTTCCCTGGGAAGCGGGAGCTCCTACGAGCAGTACTTC.

The chain links TRBV19 to TRBJ1-5, with 8 bases identical to TRBD1. Trimming removed 5 bases from V and 5 bases from J; junction bases left unmatched: 11. This CDR3 has 16 amino acids. Germline loops: CDR1 LNHDA, CDR2 SQIVND (reference sequence). For the CDR3, the DNA is TGTGCCAGTAGTGGCCCGGGGCAGGGGGCGTATCAGCCCCAGCATTTT. This sequence encodes CASSGPGQGAYQPQHF.

This rearrangement joins TRBV5-4 to TRBJ2-7, with TRBD1 matching over 7 bases. Trimming cost V 4 bases and J 4 bases; bases outside gene matches: 11. From germline, CDR1 is SGHNT and CDR2 YYREEE (reference sequence). The CDR3 extends over 15 amino acids. The CDR3 DNA reads as TGTGCCAGCAGCCCAGGGGGATCTCATGGGTACGAGCAGTACTTC. It encodes CASSPGGSHGYEQYF.